This TCR beta chain was found in a study of OX40 agonist ivuxolimab in advanced cancers. Some background on the complete study: The costimulatory receptor OX40 (CD134) was targeted by ivuxolimab, a fully human IgG2 agonistic monoclonal antibody. Intravenous ivuxolimab was administered to patients every 2 weeks at six dose levels: 0.01, 0.1, 0.3, 1.5, 3 and 10 mg/kg. Among the approximately 54 dose-escalation patients, roughly 20 had hepatocellular carcinoma, roughly 15 melanoma, 9 renal cell carcinoma and 9 head and neck cancer. In the dose-escalation cohort, approximately 82% of patients were male, and the mean age was approximately 60 years with a range of roughly 20 to 85. Patients were allowed to have had prior anti-PD-1, anti-PD-L1 or anti-CTLA-4 therapy, and approximately 40% of the dose-escalation patients had been treated with checkpoint inhibitors. Partial responses were achieved by three dose-escalation patients, of whom one had hepatocellular carcinoma and two had cutaneous melanoma. The point of sequencing TCRbeta in the periphery was to test whether ivuxolimab changed TCR sequence diversity and drove clonal T-cell expansion. The monotherapy dose-escalation portion (N ≈ 55 patients) of the phase I ivuxolimab trial is reported in the paper.

In the case of this clone: What this receptor recognizes is not known. No qualities accompany the bases; no much larger clone lies one base away.

The paper's findings and limits, for the study overall: In the 0.1-3.0 mg/kg groups, partial responders were among the patients with the lowest normalized peripheral clonal expansion, particularly in CD8+ T cells. Which antigens the clonally expanded peripheral T cells were specific for was not determined. Low levels of normalized T-cell clonal expansion were also seen in some patients who did not respond. Clonal expansion of both CD4+ and CD8+ blood T cells was observed from baseline to week 6 at doses 0.1 to 3.0 mg/kg. After ivuxolimab, CD8+ T cells had more expanded clones than CD4+ T cells on average.

Genomic DNA was isolated from the sorted cells so that the TCRbeta CDR3 region could be sequenced. The immunoSEQ Assay was used to sequence the TCRbeta CDR3 regions. The table comes from immuneACCESS by way of TCRdb, which keeps in-frame sequences with V and J called. Part of the clones is missing from these tables; in studies checked, under half for an unresolved V gene and the rest for unknown reasons. In this sample the table shows around 46,000 clones, about 91% of which occur a single time. Of the sample, roughly 4.4% is held by the ten largest clones. Patients with a history of autoimmune disease or receiving systemic immunosuppression were excluded from the trial. Peripheral blood for TCR sequencing was drawn from every dose cohort at baseline, at cycle 4 day 1 and at cycle 7 day 1. Samples were obtained from an open-label, multicenter, first-in-human phase I dose-escalation trial of ivuxolimab. Adults with locally advanced or metastatic head and neck squamous cell, hepatocellular, melanoma or renal cell carcinoma were enrolled in the trial. Before TCR sequencing, CD4+ and CD8+ T cells were separately sorted from peripheral blood.

The clonotype originates from an adult with an advanced solid tumor such as melanoma, head and neck, liver or kidney cancer. The starting material was CD4+ or CD8+ T cells sorted from blood, obtained in a trial of the OX40 agonist ivuxolimab.

The sequenced DNA: TGCAGCGTAGCAGGGGGCGCAGAGGGCTACACCTTC. Translated, this is CSVAGGAEGYTF. The chain employs TRBV29-1 and TRBJ1-2; 8 bases in between match TRBD1. Trimming takes 6 bases off V and 8 bases off J; junction bases not matched to a gene: 8. The CDR3 measures 12 amino acids from cysteine to phenylalanine. Only the CDR3 DNA is retained, 36 bases long and in frame from the first base. The germline V gene yields SQVTM for CDR1 and ANQGSEA for CDR2.